This T cell receptor (beta chain) was identified in a study of T cell repertoires in cytomegalovirus infection. Study-level background: HLA-C-restricted CMV epitopes, recently identified, and well-studied HLA-B-restricted ones were used by the study. Public signatures in TCR beta pointed to CMV infection and matching HLA type. Study results and caveats: Adding up the frequency of public TCR beta families identified people who carried CMV plus the relevant HLA. CMV-specific TCR beta clonotypes restricted by HLA-C were the ones dominating the ex vivo response.

TCRdb used MiXCR to reprocess the reads, holding one entry per CDR3 protein. The table shows about 85,000 distinct CDR3 sequences, with about half occurring only once. A remark on this clonotype: Its antigen is unknown.

In germline, CDR1 is PRHDT, CDR2 FYEKMQ (reference sequence). Deletions cut 8 bases from V and 5 bases from J, with 19 bases between. The CDR3 runs to 14 residues. The sample here was CD8+ T cells from cultured PBMCs, taken from culture after CMV antigen stimulation. This sequence originates from a human donor in good health (CMV status not recorded). Some clones in this sample may be carry-over from other donors' samples. This sequence joins TRBV13 and TRBJ2-7, with D tentatively TRBD2 (6 bases). The CDR3 spells CASLVGRGFDEQYF. In nucleotides, the CDR3 is TGTGCCAGCCTGGTGGGGCGGGGTTTCGACGAGCAGTACTTC.